This passage covers 24 T cell receptor beta chains from one sample sequenced in a study of blood T cells in healthy people across ages. Sample-barcoded 5' priming and a J-beta primer mix drove a second PCR of roughly 7 to 11 cycles. TCRdb redid the calling of the 5' RACE reads with MiXCR, one entry per CDR3 protein. Counted here are around 700,000 distinct CDR3 sequences, 20% to 25% occurring once; the ten biggest clones make up under 9.5%. The sample also formed part of further work on T cells of mothers and their children.

The sample consisted of blood. These receptors were collected from a boy aged 5-17 years in good health.

This clonotype was seen a handful of times. The rearrangement uses TRBV6-1 and TRBJ2-2; D gene ambiguous. The V end lost 1 base, the J end lost 7 bases, and 4 bases lay between the germline ends. The CDR3 spans 12 residues. Germline CDR1 and CDR2: MNHNS and SASEGT. For the CDR3, the DNA is TGTGCCAGCAGTGAAGGGATCGGGGAGCTGTTTTTT. As protein: CASSEGIGELFF.

The chain recombines TRBV27 with TRBJ2-7; no clear D gene. Trimming removed 6 bases at V and 0 bases at J, with 15 bases between. Germline V lookup: CDR1 MNHEY, CDR2 SMNVEV (reference sequence). The CDR3 covers 15 residues. CDR3 sequence reads: CASSQLPRSSYEQYF. The CDR3 DNA reads TGTGCCAGCAGCCAGCTACCCCGTAGCTCCTACGAGCAGTACTTC.

The chain is built from TRBV15 and TRBJ2-7; D may correspond to TRBD1 or TRBD2 (5 bases each). The V gene lost 0 bases and the J gene lost 4 bases, with 10 bases spanning the gap. The CDR3 is made up of 14 amino acids. Germline CDR1 is LNHNV and CDR2 is YYDKDF (reference sequence). The CDR3 region is CATSREVGGYEQYF. The CDR3 region has the DNA TGTGCCACCAGCAGAGAGGTTGGGGGTTACGAGCAGTACTTC.

The chain recombines TRBV6-5 with TRBJ1-3, with D possibly matching TRBD1 (5 bases). The CDR3 consists of 15 residues. Trimming shortened V by 4 bases and J by 0 bases, and 10 bases separated the two germline ends. CDR1 and CDR2 (germline): MNHEY, SVGAGI. The CDR3 here is CASSSGTASGNTIYF. DNA for the CDR3: TGTGCCAGCAGTTCCGGGACGGCCTCTGGAAACACCATATATTTT.

This clonotype was found many times. This sequence joins TRBV7-2 and TRBJ2-1, with 10 bases aligning to TRBD2. Germline CDR1 SGHTA, CDR2 FQGNSA. With V trimmed by 1 base and J by 4 bases, 1 base remained unmatched. This CDR3 region has 15 residues. CDR3 bases: TGTGCCAGCAGCTTAGAACTAGCGGGGTACAATGAGCAGTTCTTC. Translating gives CASSLELAGYNEQFF.

The rearrangement joins TRBV3-1 to TRBJ1-2; maybe TRBD1 (6 bases). Per germline, CDR1 LGHDT and CDR2 YNNKEL (reference sequence). The V end was cut by 6 bases, the J end by 8 bases, with 16 bases between. The CDR3 totals 13 residues. CDR3 loop: CASRSTGSGGYTF. The CDR3 DNA is TGTGCCAGCAGATCAACAGGGTCCGGCGGCTACACCTTC.

In its sample, this clonotype was seen a few times. This sequence joins TRBV6-6 and TRBJ1-2; maybe TRBD1 (6 bases). This CDR3 contains 13 residues. V lost 5 bases and J lost 9, with 16 bases in between. Germline CDR1 reads MNHNY; CDR2 reads SVGAGI (reference sequence). The CDR3 DNA follows: TGTGCCAGCAGTCCTTCCGGGACAAAGAGCTACACCTTC. This sequence encodes CASSPSGTKSYTF.

This clonotype was detected once. The chain has TRBV12-3 or TRBV12-4 and TRBJ1-1; 7 bases align to TRBD1. The CDR3 runs 13 residues. With 4 bases clipped from V and 8 bases from J, the junction kept 7 bases outside the gene matches. CDR3 loop: CASSSPTGSEAFF. CDR3 DNA sequence: TGTGCCAGCAGTTCCCCGACAGGGTCGGAAGCTTTCTTT.

This clonotype came up a few times. The chain links TRBV5-8 to TRBJ2-3, with a possible D match to TRBD1 (5 bases). The CDR3 sequence is 13 residues long. Per germline, CDR1 SGHTS and CDR2 YDEGEE. Between the trimmed V and J ends, which lost 3 bases and 6 bases, there was a span of 11 bases. As DNA, the CDR3 is TGTGCCAGCAGCTCCGCACAGGCGGATACGCAGTATTTT. It encodes CASSSAQADTQYF. Based on the CDR3 plus reference TRBV5-8 and TRBJ2-3, the full variable domain is EAGVTQSPTHLIKTRGQQATLRCSPISGHTSVYWYQQALGLGLQFLLWYDEGEERNRGNFPPRFSGRQFPNYSSELNVNALELEDSALYLCASSSAQADTQYFGPGTRLTVL.

The V gene is TRBV2, the J gene TRBJ2-7, with D unclear. The CDR3 is 15 residues long. Looked up from germline, CDR1 is SNHLY and CDR2 is FYNNEI. V was shortened by 3 bases and J by 3 bases, with 15 bases between the two germline ends. CDR3 DNA sequence: TGTGCCAGCAGTGAGGGCAGAATAGGTCTCTACGAGCAGTACTTC. It is translated as CASSEGRIGLYEQYF.

Here the CDR3 DNA reads TGTGCCAGTACCCAAGCGGGGGGGCTTGAGACCCAGTACTTC. Translating gives CASTQAGGLETQYF. The J gene is TRBJ2-1, the V gene TRBV19; the match to TRBD2 covers 10 bases. The DNA matches TRBJ2-5 better at its end, which makes the J call doubtful. This CDR3 spans 14 amino acids. The germline V gene encodes CDR1 LNHDA and CDR2 SQIVND (reference sequence).

The table lists this clonotype with a few counts. The junction departs from germline at one end; a sequencing error may be responsible. This CDR3 is CSARGQINYGHTF. The CDR3 nucleotides are TGCAGTGCTAGAGGACAGATTAACTATGGCCACACCTTC. The chain employs TRBV20-1 and TRBJ1-2; possibly TRBD1 for D (5 bases). Germline V gene data show CDR1 as DFQATT and CDR2 as SNEGSKA (reference sequence). The CDR3 has 13 residues.

The table lists this clonotype with a few counts. This sequence joins TRBV7-2 and TRBJ2-3; 7 nucleotides agree with TRBD1. The trim removed 5 bases at V and 2 bases at J, leaving 7 bases unmatched. Germline CDR1 and CDR2: SGHTA and FQGNSA. The CDR3 sequence is 15 residues long. In nucleotides, the CDR3 is TGTGCCAGCAGCATCTTCGGGACAGACACAGATACGCAGTATTTT. Encoded protein: CASSIFGTDTDTQYF. Full variable domain (outside the CDR3, taken from reference TRBV7-2 and TRBJ2-3): GAGVSQSPSNKVTEKGKDVELRCDPISGHTALYWYRQSLGQGLEFLIYFQGNSAPDKSGLPSDRFSAERTGGSVSTLTIQRTQQEDSAVYLCASSIFGTDTDTQYFGPGTRLTVL.

This clonotype was seen only a few times. The rearrangement joins TRBV7-9 to TRBJ1-4, with a weak D call TRBD1 (6 bases). Germline CDR1 and CDR2: SEHNR and FQNEAQ (reference sequence). Trimming cost V 6 bases and J 7 bases, with 18 bases left between them. The CDR3 sequence is 15 residues long. CDR3 nucleotide sequence: TGTGCCAGCAGGCCAGGGGCCATGCAGAGTGAAAAACTGTTTTTT. Translating it yields CASRPGAMQSEKLFF.

This chain connects TRBV2 to TRBJ2-4; no clear D. The CDR3 loop spans 13 amino acids. V dropped 7 bases and J dropped 1 base, with 8 bases sitting between them. Germline V gene data show CDR1 as SNHLY and CDR2 as FYNNEI. The CDR3 DNA is TGTGCCAGCAAGTTCAGGGCCAAAAACATTCAGTACTTC. This gives the protein CASKFRAKNIQYF.

The rearrangement links TRBV18 to TRBJ2-5, with D tentatively TRBD2 (5 bases). Trimming left V 1 base short and J 2 bases short, with 11 bases between. Germline assignment: CDR1 KGHSH and CDR2 LQKENI. This CDR3 has 15 amino acids. The CDR3 region has the DNA TGTGCCAGCTCACCACAAGCGGCCGAACAAGAGACCCAGTACTTC. This translates into CASSPQAAEQETQYF.

The chain has TRBV29-1 and TRBJ1-4; D may be TRBD1 (5 bases). Deletions cut 4 bases from V and 0 bases from J, with 15 bases between. The CDR3 is 16 residues long. CDR1 and CDR2 (germline): SQVTM, ANQGSEA. The CDR3 nucleotides read TGCAGCGTTGTGGCGTTGGGGGACCCAACTAATGAAAAACTGTTTTTT. Its protein product is CSVVALGDPTNEKLFF.

The chain links TRBV7-2 to TRBJ2-7; D is perhaps TRBD1 (6 bases). The CDR3 runs 15 residues. The germline gives CDR1 SGHTA, CDR2 FQGNSA. V lost 5 bases, J lost 4 bases, and 18 bases lay in between. In DNA form, the CDR3 reads TGTGCCAGCAGCCTACTTAGGACAGCGCAATACGAGCAGTACTTC. Amino acids: CASSLLRTAQYEQYF.

A remark on this clonotype: The CDR3 does not close with the conserved phenylalanine or tryptophan, likely indicating a read error. The chain recombines TRBV7-2 with TRBJ1-1; D unclear. Trimming took off 4 bases at V and 5 bases at J, with 8 bases between the two ends. The CDR3 loop spans 12 amino acids. The germline V gene encodes CDR1 SGHTA and CDR2 FQGNSA. The CDR3 protein is CASSSQWTEAFV. The CDR3, as DNA: TGTGCCAGCAGCTCTCAGTGGACTGAAGCTTTCGTT.

This clonotype was observed a handful of times. This sequence joins TRBV5-6 and TRBJ2-4; 11 bases map to TRBD1. The CDR3 is made up of 15 amino acids. Germline trimming cut 3 bases from V and 7 bases from J; bases unmatched to any gene: 6. CDR1 and CDR2 (germline): SGHDT, YYEEEE. CDR3 residues: CASSSGQGAVNIQYF. In DNA, the CDR3 is TGTGCCAGCAGCTCCGGACAGGGGGCAGTGAACATTCAGTACTTC.

The chain carries TRBV4-1 and TRBJ1-1; tentatively, D is TRBD1 (6 bases). The CDR3 sequence is 15 residues long. From germline, CDR1 is MGHRA and CDR2 YSYEKL. Trimming removed 2 bases from V and 3 bases from J, with 13 bases in between. The CDR3 coding sequence is TGCGCCAGCAGCCAATTAACAGGGAGGGACACTGAAGCTTTCTTT. Protein: CASSQLTGRDTEAFF.

This rearrangement joins TRBV14 to TRBJ2-1; the D gene is possibly TRBD1 (5 bases). The CDR3 is 13 amino acids. V was shortened by 5 bases and J by 5 bases, with 10 bases between the two germline ends. From germline, CDR1 is SGHDN and CDR2 FVKESK. The CDR3 reads CASSATGDNEQFF. Written as DNA, the CDR3 is TGTGCCAGCAGCGCTACAGGAGACAATGAGCAGTTCTTC.

The chain is built from TRBV12-5 and TRBJ2-1; D not resolved. V was pared by 6 bases and J by 0 bases, with 12 bases between. The CDR3 runs 15 residues. In germline, CDR1 is LGHNT, CDR2 FRNRAP. Here the CDR3 DNA reads TGTGCTAGTGGCCCGACGGTAAGCTCCTACAATGAGCAGTTCTTC. Amino acids: CASGPTVSSYNEQFF.

The V and J genes are TRBV20-1 and TRBJ1-3; D call uncertain. The V gene's germline CDR1 is DFQATT and CDR2 SNEGSKA (reference sequence). Trimming took off 2 bases at V and 4 bases at J, with 9 bases between the two ends. The CDR3 extends over 13 amino acids. Here the CDR3 DNA reads TGCAGTGCTAGACCCCAGGCGGGAAACACCATATATTTT. Translated, it gives CSARPQAGNTIYF.